One and the same sample provided the 4 T cell receptor beta chains below, sequenced in a study of T cells after posttransplantation cyclophosphamide. Produced via immunoSEQ multiplex PCR; TCRdb's table is partial and in-frame only. The sample presents about 41,000 clones, none singletons. The sample taken for sequencing was PBMCs. The origin of the receptors is a man aged 30 to 45 in good health and a related stem cell transplant donor.

This clone was counted ten times or more. The rearrangement links TRBV14 to TRBJ1-4, with D possibly being TRBD1 (6 bases). Germline-derived CDR1 and CDR2 are SGHDN and FVKESK. V dropped 4 bases and J dropped 7 bases, with 16 bases sitting between them. The CDR3 is made up of 15 amino acids. Here the CDR3 reads CASSPPGAGSEKLFF. Here the CDR3 DNA reads TGTGCCAGCAGCCCCCCAGGGGCGGGTAGTGAAAAACTGTTTTTT.

This clone was observed many times. The J gene is TRBJ2-2, the V gene TRBV5-1, with 9 bases lining up with TRBD1. V was clipped by 4 bases and J by 4 bases; unmatched bases: 8. CDR1 is SGHRS and CDR2 is YFSETQ in the germline V gene. There are 16 residues in the CDR3. The CDR3 region is CASSLTGGAFTGELFF. The CDR3 coding sequence is TGCGCCAGCAGCCTTACAGGGGGCGCCTTCACCGGGGAGCTGTTTTTT. Based on the CDR3 plus reference TRBV5-1 and TRBJ2-2, the full variable domain is KAGVTQTPRYLIKTRGQQVTLSCSPISGHRSVSWYQQTPGQGLQFLFEYFSETQRNKGNFPGRFSGRQFSNSRSEMNVSTLELGDSALYLCASSLTGGAFTGELFFGEGSRLTVL.

This sequence joins TRBV24-1 and TRBJ2-3; D might be TRBD1 (6 bases). The V gene lost 0 bases and the J gene lost 4 bases, with 13 bases spanning the gap. Germline-derived CDR1 and CDR2 are KGHDR and SFDVKD. The CDR3 is 16 residues long. Here the CDR3 reads CATSDLGGRSPDTQYF. As DNA, the CDR3 is TGTGCCACCAGTGATTTGGGGGGCAGGTCCCCAGATACGCAGTATTTT.

This clone was picked up many times. The chain links TRBV5-1 to TRBJ2-2; 13 bases fit TRBD2. V lost 0 bases and J lost 1; bases outside the gene matches: 3. CDR3 length equals 18 residues. The germline gives CDR1 SGHRS, CDR2 YFSETQ. The CDR3 sequence: CASSLGLAGGLNTGELFF. In nucleotides, the CDR3 is TGCGCCAGCAGCTTGGGACTAGCGGGGGGCCTGAACACCGGGGAGCTGTTTTTT.